This passage covers 29 T cell receptor beta chains from one sample sequenced in a study of vaccination effects on CD4 cells after COVID-19. No antigen has been identified for these receptors. Assay: immunoSEQ multiplex PCR; the TCRdb copy retains only in-frame clones and omits some. The sample has roughly 41,000 clones, under 75% seen once. Peptide-pool stimulation followed by sequencing identified expanded antigen-specific CD4+ clonotypes in the ViraFEST assay. Scientists isolated CD4+ T cells after an approximately 10-day culture period ended. Nucleocapsid antibodies stayed negative before and after vaccination, showing no earlier SARS-CoV-2 infection. Sequencing used CD4+ T cells from PBMCs cultured with HCoV-OC43 spike peptides, obtained before COVID-19 vaccination. Indicated subset: HCoV-OC43 spike overlapping peptide pool stimulation. These receptors were obtained from a human donor who received a COVID-19 vaccine.

This clone was counted only a few times. The chain joins TRBV4-3 to TRBJ1-5; the D is unclear. Trimming pared 0 bases from V and 0 bases from J, leaving 12 bases between. There are 17 residues in the CDR3. Germline CDR1 is LGHNA and CDR2 is YSLEER. The CDR3 DNA follows: TGCGCCAGCAGCCAAGATGCTCAGTCTTATAGCAATCAGCCCCAGCATTTT. Amino acid sequence: CASSQDAQSYSNQPQHF.

In nucleotides, the CDR3 is TGCAGCGCATCTCATCCCAATGGCTACACCTTC. Residues: CSASHPNGYTF. This rearrangement joins TRBV29-1 to TRBJ1-2; D is unclear. This CDR3 is 11 amino acids long. V was trimmed by 7 bases and J by 6 bases, leaving 12 bases between them. CDR1 is SQVTM, CDR2 ANQGSEA, per germline.

This chain links TRBV28 with TRBJ1-3; D is ambiguous. The germline CDR1 and CDR2 sequences are MDHEN and SYDVKM. The CDR3 is 16 residues long. Trimming removed 2 bases from V and 0 bases from J, with 11 bases in between. CDR3: CASSLRTMSSGNTIYF. DNA of the CDR3: TGTGCCAGCAGTTTACGGACGATGAGCTCTGGAAACACCATATATTTT.

Here the CDR3 DNA reads TGCGCCAGCAGTCACCGCATCCAAGGACAGGAGAACACTGAAGCTTTCTTT. This translates into CASSHRIQGQENTEAFF. This rearrangement joins TRBV4-1 to TRBJ1-1; 7 positions agree with TRBD1. V trimming: 6 bases; J trimming: 1 base; junction bases outside the gene matches: 14. CDR1 and CDR2 (germline): MGHRA, YSYEKL. The CDR3 has 17 amino acids.

V gene TRBV5-1 combines with J gene TRBJ1-4; 8 bases align to TRBD1. J lost 3 bases, V lost 0 bases, and 1 base had no gene match. Germline CDR1 SGHRS, CDR2 YFSETQ. The CDR3 length is 15 residues. CDR3 nucleotides: TGCGCCAGCAGCTTGGGGACAGGGTCTAATGAAAAACTGTTTTTT. Protein sequence: CASSLGTGSNEKLFF.

V usage is TRBV28 and J usage is TRBJ2-1; 13 nucleotides agree with TRBD2. The CDR3 has 15 residues. CDR1 and CDR2 from the germline V gene are MDHEN and SYDVKM. After removal of 6 bases from V and 7 bases from J, the junction contained 6 bases not matched to a gene. CDR3 sequence: CASSHTSGRGNEQFF. In nucleotides, the CDR3 is TGTGCCAGCAGCCACACTAGCGGGAGGGGAAATGAGCAGTTCTTC.

This chain links TRBV5-3 with TRBJ1-2; D is unclear. TRBV5-3 carries the ORF label, with uncertain function. The CDR3 loop spans 14 amino acids. Trimming left V 0 bases short and J 4 bases short, with 10 bases between. CDR3 in DNA: TGTGCCAGAAGCTTGGTTGGCGCGGTCTATGGCTACACCTTC. Translating gives CARSLVGAVYGYTF.

The CDR3 nucleotides read TGTGCCAGCAGCTTAGGGACTAGCGGGGGCCTCCAAGAGACCCAGTACTTC. Amino acid sequence: CASSLGTSGGLQETQYF. The chain uses TRBV7-2 and TRBJ2-5, with TRBD2 identical over 13 bases. Looked up from germline, CDR1 is SGHTA and CDR2 is FQGNSA. J was trimmed by 1 base and V by 1 base; bases with no gene match: 3. The length of the CDR3 is 17 residues.

The CDR3 sequence is CASSVEGRAPYGYTF. The DNA for the CDR3 is TGTGCCAGCAGCGTAGAGGGCAGGGCACCCTATGGCTACACCTTC. The genes are TRBV9 and TRBJ1-2; possible D gene TRBD1, 5 bases. The CDR3 has 15 residues. Trimming pared 0 bases from V and 4 bases from J, leaving 13 bases between. Looked up from germline, CDR1 is SGDLS and CDR2 is YYNGEE.

The gene calls are TRBV7-9 and TRBJ1-4; 8 bases agree with TRBD1. The CDR3 is made up of 14 amino acids. V was clipped by 5 bases and J by 8 bases; unmatched bases: 7. Per the germline V gene, CDR1 is SEHNR and CDR2 is FQNEAQ (reference sequence). The CDR3 nucleotides read TGTGCCAGCAGCAGGGACAGGTCGGCGGAAAAACTGTTTTTT. This encodes CASSRDRSAEKLFF. The variable domain in full, with the rest retrieved from reference TRBV7-9 and TRBJ1-4, is DTGVSQNPRHKITKRGQNVTFRCDPISEHNRLYWYRQTLGQGPEFLTYFQNEAQLEKSRLLSDRFSAERPKGSFSTLEIQRTEQGDSAMYLCASSRDRSAEKLFFGSGTQLSVL.

The sample holds a few counts of this clone. This sequence joins TRBV7-2 and TRBJ1-5, with a possible D match to TRBD1 (5 bases). This CDR3 comprises 14 residues. With 10 bases removed from V and 4 bases from J, the gap between germline ends came to 17 bases. Looked up from germline, CDR1 is SGHTA and CDR2 is FQGNSA. This CDR3 reads CATTLRGGNQPQHF. The CDR3 DNA is TGTGCCACCACCCTTCGGGGCGGGAATCAGCCCCAGCATTTT.

This sequence joins TRBV25-1 and TRBJ2-4; D is ambiguous. The CDR3 totals 14 residues. The germline V and J ends were trimmed by 4 bases and 0 bases, with 7 bases remaining between them. Germline CDR1 and CDR2: MGHDK and SYGVNS. The CDR3 sequence: CASSGSLAKNIQYF. In DNA, the CDR3 is TGTGCCAGCAGTGGTTCCCTAGCCAAAAACATTCAGTACTTC.

The chain has TRBV5-1 and TRBJ2-3, with TRBD2 as a possible D gene (6 bases). This CDR3 spans 14 amino acids. Germline CDR1 reads SGHRS; CDR2 reads YFSETQ. V was shortened by 6 bases and J by 1 base, with 12 bases between the two germline ends. CDR3 residues: CASNGGRGTDTQYF. The DNA of the CDR3 is TGCGCCAGCAACGGGGGAAGAGGCACAGATACGCAGTATTTT.

This rearrangement joins TRBV6-6 to TRBJ1-5, with 7 bases identical to TRBD1. The germline V gene has CDR1 MNHNY and CDR2 SVGAGI (reference sequence). V lost 5 bases to trimming and J lost 3 bases; unmatched junction nucleotides: 4. The CDR3 contains 14 residues. CDR3 sequence reads: CASSQGGINQPQHF. The CDR3, as DNA: TGTGCCAGCAGTCAGGGGGGGATCAATCAGCCCCAGCATTTT.

The chain carries TRBV30 and TRBJ1-1, with TRBD1 identical over 9 bases. Germline loops: CDR1 GTSNPN, CDR2 SVGIG (reference sequence). CDR3 length equals 15 residues. With V trimmed by 1 base and J by 6 bases, 9 bases remained unmatched. CDR3 loop: CAWSARDRVPPEAFF. In nucleotides, the CDR3 is TGTGCCTGGAGTGCCAGGGACAGGGTCCCCCCTGAAGCTTTCTTT.

This chain connects TRBV14 to TRBJ2-1; D may correspond to TRBD1 or TRBD2 (5 bases each). The CDR3 consists of 14 residues. Germline loops: CDR1 SGHDN, CDR2 FVKESK. Trimming shortened V by 4 bases and J by 0 bases, and 7 bases separated the two germline ends. CDR3 residues: CASSRDPSYNEQFF. CDR3 DNA sequence: TGTGCCAGCAGCCGGGACCCCTCCTACAATGAGCAGTTCTTC.

The chain couples TRBV3-1 (or the pseudogene TRBV3-2) to TRBJ2-7; D unresolved. Trimming shortened V by 1 base and J by 1 base, and 2 bases separated the two germline ends. In germline, CDR1 is LGHDT, CDR2 YNNKEL (reference sequence). This CDR3 spans 12 amino acids. The DNA of the CDR3 is TGTGCCAGCAGCCAAGGGTCCTACGAGCAGTACTTC. Encoded protein: CASSQGSYEQYF.

This chain links TRBV3-1 (or the pseudogene TRBV3-2) with TRBJ1-5; D remains ambiguous. There are 14 residues in the CDR3. V lost 1 base, J lost 7 bases, and 11 bases lay in between. CDR1 is LGHDT and CDR2 is YNNKEL in the germline V gene (reference sequence). The chain's CDR3 is CASSQAWDSQPQHF. CDR3 in DNA: TGTGCCAGCAGCCAAGCATGGGATAGCCAGCCCCAGCATTTT.

V is TRBV10-3 and J is TRBJ2-1; D gene ambiguous. Per germline, CDR1 ENHRY and CDR2 SYGVKD. Trimming pared 3 bases from V and 4 bases from J, leaving 10 bases between. The length of the CDR3 is 14 residues. CDR3 sequence: CAISDSNAYNEQFF. In DNA, the CDR3 is TGTGCCATCAGTGACAGCAACGCGTACAATGAGCAGTTCTTC.

The chain is built from TRBV11-2 and TRBJ2-1, with D unresolved. The CDR3 spans 17 residues. V lost 1 base to trimming and J lost 1 base, with 14 bases between them. Germline V gives CDR1 SGHAT, CDR2 FQNNGV. Here the CDR3 DNA reads TGTGCCAGCAGCTTAGGCTCTGAGCGAGGATCCTACAATGAGCAGTTCTTC. Translated: CASSLGSERGSYNEQFF.

This clone has just a few counts. The chain joins TRBV7-9 to TRBJ2-3; D is ambiguous. Trimming removed 6 bases from V and 5 bases from J, with 24 bases in between. The CDR3 has 17 residues. Germline CDR1 SEHNR, CDR2 FQNEAQ (reference sequence). The CDR3 reads CASRHNLHDFPLDTQYF. The CDR3 bases are TGTGCCAGCAGACACAACCTACATGATTTCCCATTAGATACGCAGTATTTT.

V and J are TRBV6-5 and TRBJ2-3; possibly TRBD1 or TRBD2 for D (5 bases each). Germline V gene sequence: CDR1 MNHEY, CDR2 SVGAGI. V lost 4 bases to trimming and J lost 2 bases, with 10 bases between them. This CDR3 contains 14 residues. CDR3 region: CASSSGRFTDTQYF. The CDR3 DNA sequence: TGTGCCAGCAGTTCGGGGCGGTTCACAGATACGCAGTATTTT.

The gene calls are TRBV4-3 and TRBJ1-3; no clear D. V shed 0 bases and J shed 0 bases, with 15 bases lying between them. The CDR3 covers 18 residues. The V gene's germline CDR1 is LGHNA and CDR2 YSLEER. The CDR3 loop is CASSQDPNGYFSGNTIYF. The CDR3 nucleotides read TGCGCCAGCAGCCAAGATCCGAATGGGTATTTCTCTGGAAACACCATATATTTT.

This chain links TRBV4-3 with TRBJ1-3; the match to TRBD1 covers 10 bases. J gave up 4 bases and V 1 base, and 4 bases lay outside the gene matches. Germline-derived CDR1 and CDR2 are LGHNA and YSLEER. This CDR3 comprises 16 residues. The CDR3 DNA reads as TGCGCCAGCAGCCAAGCCGGGACAGGGGCCGGAAACACCATATATTTT. Amino acids: CASSQAGTGAGNTIYF.

This chain joins TRBV27 and TRBJ1-1, with 9 bases matching TRBD1. Losses at the gene ends were 5 bases for V and 5 bases for J; bases not matched to a gene: 6. This CDR3 contains 14 residues. Germline lookup yields CDR1 MNHEY and CDR2 SMNVEV (reference sequence). The CDR3: CASSEYRGQTEAFF. The CDR3 region has the DNA TGTGCCAGCAGTGAGTACAGGGGGCAAACTGAAGCTTTCTTT.

This chain connects TRBV2 to TRBJ1-5; tentatively, D is TRBD1 (6 bases). This CDR3 has 15 amino acids. Germline CDR1 and CDR2: SNHLY and FYNNEI. V lost 7 bases, J lost 7 bases, and 20 bases lay in between. The CDR3 loop reads CASTQRGARRQPQHF. The DNA of the CDR3 is TGTGCCAGCACCCAAAGGGGGGCTCGACGGCAGCCCCAGCATTTT.

The rearrangement uses TRBV5-1 and TRBJ2-5, with D unresolved. CDR1 is SGHRS, CDR2 YFSETQ, per germline. Deletions cut 0 bases from V and 4 bases from J, with 16 bases between. The CDR3 is 16 amino acids. The CDR3 sequence is CASSLGLQAKGETQYF. In nucleotides, the CDR3 is TGCGCCAGCAGCTTGGGGCTCCAAGCCAAGGGAGAGACCCAGTACTTC.

The CDR3 nucleotides read TGTGCCAGCAGCTCCTCGTCGGGACAGGGTAGAGGGGATGGCTACACCTTC. This translates into CASSSSSGQGRGDGYTF. The chain links TRBV28 to TRBJ1-2; 9 bases match TRBD1. V trimming: 6 bases; J trimming: 6 bases; junction bases outside the gene matches: 17. CDR1 is MDHEN, CDR2 SYDVKM, per germline. CDR3 size: 17 residues.

This clone has just a few counts. The chain combines TRBV5-4 with TRBJ1-1; possible D gene TRBD1, 6 bases. The CDR3 has 13 amino acids. Between the trimmed V and J ends, which lost 4 bases and 5 bases, there was a span of 12 bases. Germline lookup yields CDR1 SGHNT and CDR2 YYREEE (reference sequence). DNA for the CDR3: TGTGCCAGCAGCGGGGGCGGGTGGACTGAAGCTTTCTTT. Protein product: CASSGGGWTEAFF.